The 15 T cell receptor beta chains given below trace back to one sample, sequenced in a study of T cell repertoires in cytomegalovirus infection. TCRdb called the reads again in MiXCR, with one record for every CDR3 protein. The profile shows some 240,000 distinct CDR3 sequences, about 15% of them singletons. The source material was CD8+ T cells from PBMCs. The receptors originated from a human donor in good health (CMV status not recorded). Some clones in this sample may be carry-over from other donors' samples.

A note on this clonotype: This could be a read error, since a much larger clone is one nucleotide away. This sequence joins TRBV6-2 or TRBV6-3 and TRBJ1-5; unclear D gene. V was cut by 1 base and J by 11 bases, with 9 bases left in between. CDR3 length equals 12 residues. The germline CDR1 and CDR2 sequences are MNHEY and SVGEGT. The CDR3, as DNA: TGTGCCAGCAGTTACTACTCCCAGGCCCAGCATTTT. Translation gives CASSYYSQAQHF.

This clonotype was observed at least ten times. The chain uses TRBV28 and TRBJ2-2; 8 bases align to TRBD2. This CDR3 contains 18 residues. Trimming took 3 bases from V and 1 from J; bases not matched to a gene: 10. CDR1 is MDHEN and CDR2 is SYDVKM in the germline V gene. CDR3 protein: CASSFLFEREMNTGELFF. The CDR3 DNA follows: TGTGCCAGCAGTTTTCTGTTCGAGCGGGAGATGAACACCGGGGAGCTGTTTTTT.

This clonotype was counted many times. The genes are TRBV20-1 and TRBJ2-1; D gene uncertain. CDR1 and CDR2 from the germline V gene are DFQATT and SNEGSKA (reference sequence). Trimming removed 6 bases at V and 0 bases at J, with 18 bases between. There are 16 residues in the CDR3. CDR3 DNA sequence: TGCAGTGCCCAAGACATTTTTTCAAGCTCCTACAATGAGCAGTTCTTC. It translates to CSAQDIFSSSYNEQFF.

This clonotype was seen repeatedly, ten times or more. This chain connects TRBV7-9 to TRBJ2-6; TRBD1 matches at 8 bases. V shed 5 bases and J 2 bases; nucleotides not matched to a gene: 11. This CDR3 region has 18 residues. From germline, CDR1 is SEHNR and CDR2 FQNEAQ (reference sequence). CDR3 nucleotides: TGTGCCAGCAGCCCGGACAGGGTAGACGCCCCTGGGGCCAACGTCCTGACTTTC. Its translation: CASSPDRVDAPGANVLTF.

This clonotype was observed at least ten times. CDR3 protein: CASSFVADQETQYF. CDR3 in DNA: TGTGCCAGCAGTTTTGTGGCAGACCAAGAGACCCAGTACTTC. The rearrangement joins TRBV28 to TRBJ2-5; the D is unclear. Germline V gene sequence: CDR1 MDHEN, CDR2 SYDVKM. The CDR3 consists of 14 residues. The germline V and J ends were trimmed by 3 bases and 0 bases, with 8 bases remaining between them.

This clonotype was counted only a few times. This chain connects TRBV9 to TRBJ2-7; the match to TRBD2 covers 11 bases. V lost 4 bases and J lost 2; bases outside the gene matches: 5. Germline V lookup: CDR1 SGDLS, CDR2 YYNGEE. CDR3 size: 15 residues. The chain's CDR3 is CASSKTSGGTYEQYF. Here the CDR3 DNA reads TGTGCCAGCAGCAAAACTAGCGGGGGAACCTACGAGCAGTACTTC.

The rearrangement links TRBV2 to TRBJ1-2; 9 nucleotides align to TRBD1. Trimming removed 11 bases from V and 2 bases from J; junction bases left unmatched: 9. Germline V gene sequence: CDR1 SNHLY, CDR2 FYNNEI. This CDR3 spans 14 amino acids. The chain's CDR3 is CARKTGQGNYGYTF. The CDR3, as DNA: TGTGCCCGAAAAACGGGACAGGGCAACTATGGCTACACCTTC.

This clonotype was picked up many times. This rearrangement joins TRBV7-2 to TRBJ2-5; TRBD1 aligns across 12 bases. The ends lost 6 bases at V and 3 bases at J; junction bases unmatched: 2. The CDR3 runs to 14 residues. The germline V gene encodes CDR1 SGHTA and CDR2 FQGNSA. Here the CDR3 DNA reads TGTGCCAGCAGTGGGACAGGGGGCAAAGAGACCCAGTACTTC. Its translation: CASSGTGGKETQYF.

This clonotype was detected a few times. The J gene is TRBJ2-2, the V gene TRBV6-5; TRBD2 aligns across 7 bases. Germline CDR1 and CDR2: MNHEY and SVGAGI. The CDR3 extends over 15 amino acids. J was trimmed by 5 bases and V by 0 bases; bases with no gene match: 3. The CDR3 nucleotides read TGTGCCAGCAGTTACTCGGGGGGGACTACCGGGGAGCTGTTTTTT. Encoded protein: CASSYSGGTTGELFF.

This chain links TRBV19 with TRBJ2-5; D may be TRBD1 (6 bases). The DNA end lines up better with TRBJ2-1; the J call may be wrong. Per germline, CDR1 LNHDA and CDR2 SQIVND (reference sequence). The CDR3 totals 15 residues. CDR3 protein: CASSQGGSYLENQFF. The CDR3 coding sequence is TGTGCCAGCAGCCAAGGGGGTTCCTACCTTGAGAACCAGTTCTTC.

V gene TRBV20-1 combines with J gene TRBJ2-3, with D tentatively TRBD1 or TRBD2 (5 bases each). CDR1 is DFQATT, CDR2 SNEGSKA, per germline (reference sequence). The V end lost 6 bases, the J end lost 3 bases, and 16 bases lay between the germline ends. The CDR3 has 14 amino acids. The CDR3 region has the DNA TGCAGTGCCACGGGACGGCTAAGGACAGATACGCAGTATTTT. Amino acids: CSATGRLRTDTQYF.

This clonotype has a count of ten or more. The chain links TRBV5-6 to TRBJ2-1, with TRBD1 matching 7 bases. The CDR3 has 15 amino acids. Germline CDR1 is SGHDT and CDR2 is YYEEEE. J lost 9 bases, V lost 4 bases, and 13 bases had no gene match. The CDR3 nucleotides read TGTGCCAGCAGCCCCCCGACAGGGTTCGATACTGAGCAGTTCTTC. Its protein is CASSPPTGFDTEQFF.

This clonotype came up many times. The chain uses TRBV7-6 and TRBJ2-7; tentatively, D is TRBD2 (5 bases). CDR3 length: 13 residues. With 2 bases removed from V and 6 bases from J, the gap between germline ends came to 11 bases. Germline V gene lookup returns CDR1 SGHVS and CDR2 FNYEAQ. The CDR3 region is CASSLNWESEQYF. The CDR3 nucleotides read TGTGCCAGCAGCTTAAATTGGGAGTCCGAGCAGTACTTC.

This chain connects TRBV2 to TRBJ2-6; TRBD1 matches at 9 bases. The germline V gene encodes CDR1 SNHLY and CDR2 FYNNEI. V dropped 6 bases and J dropped 1; count of bases not matched to a gene: 10. The CDR3 has 18 residues. CDR3 residues: CASRSGTGIGSGANVLTF. CDR3 nucleotides: TGTGCCAGCAGGAGCGGGACAGGGATCGGTTCTGGGGCCAACGTCCTGACTTTC.

This clonotype turned up a few times. The chain uses TRBV4-1 and TRBJ1-4; no firm D call. Trimming stripped 1 base from V and 4 bases from J, with 16 bases between. Germline CDR1 and CDR2: MGHRA and YSYEKL. The CDR3 length is 17 residues. CDR3 sequence reads: CASSQAEGFNGNEKLFF. DNA for the CDR3: TGCGCCAGCAGCCAAGCAGAAGGGTTCAATGGTAATGAAAAACTGTTTTTT.